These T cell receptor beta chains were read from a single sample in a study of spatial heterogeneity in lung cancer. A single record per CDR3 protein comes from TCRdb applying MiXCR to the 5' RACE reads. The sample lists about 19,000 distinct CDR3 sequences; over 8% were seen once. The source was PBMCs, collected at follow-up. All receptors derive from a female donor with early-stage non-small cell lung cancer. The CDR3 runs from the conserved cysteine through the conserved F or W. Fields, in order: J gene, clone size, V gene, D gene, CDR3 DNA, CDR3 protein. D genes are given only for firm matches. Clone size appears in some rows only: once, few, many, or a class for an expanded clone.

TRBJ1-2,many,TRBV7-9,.,TGTGCCAGCAGCCGCCATGTGGACTATGGCTACACCTTC,CASSRHVDYGYTF
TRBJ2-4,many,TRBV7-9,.,TGTGCCAGCAGCCACTTAGCATACCGCCTTCCCCTGAGGGCCAAAAACATTCAGTACTTC,CASSHLAYRLPLRAKNIQYF
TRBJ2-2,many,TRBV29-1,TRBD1,TGCAGCGTCCGAGGACAGGGGTTGGCCGGGGAGCTGTTTTTT,CSVRGQGLAGELFF
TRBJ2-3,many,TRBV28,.,TGTGCCAGCAGCCCTCCCCGGGACACCTCTAGCACAGATACGCAGTATTTT,CASSPPRDTSSTDTQYF
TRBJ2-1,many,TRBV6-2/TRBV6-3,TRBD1,TGTGCCAGCAGTTACGAAGGGGGACAGGAGTTCTTC,CASSYEGGQEFF
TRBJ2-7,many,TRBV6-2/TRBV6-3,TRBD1,TGTGCCAGCAGCAATAGCCCCGACAGGGGGGTCTCCTACGAGCAGTACTTC,CASSNSPDRGVSYEQYF
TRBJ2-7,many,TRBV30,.,TGTGCCTGGAGTCCTAGCTACGAGCAGTACTTC,CAWSPSYEQYF
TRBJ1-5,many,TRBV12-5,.,TGTGCTAGTGGTTTGGTAAAACAACTCGTGGGGATGACCCAGCATTTT,CASGLVKQLVGMTQHF
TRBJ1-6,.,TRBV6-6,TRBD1,TGTGCCAGCAGACCTACTGGACAGGGTGTCCCCCTCCACTTT,CASRPTGQGVPLHF
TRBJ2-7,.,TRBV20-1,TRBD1,TGCAGTGCTAACCGGGACAGGCACTACTTC,CSANRDRHYF
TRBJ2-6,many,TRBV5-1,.,TGCGCCAGCAGCTCTTTCGCAGCCTCTGGGGCCAACGTCCTGACTTTC,CASSSFAASGANVLTF
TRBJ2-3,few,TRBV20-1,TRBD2,TGCAGTGCTACTTACCGGGAGGCTAGCACAGATACGCAGTATTTT,CSATYREASTDTQYF
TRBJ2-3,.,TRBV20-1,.,TGCAGTGCTAGATTCCCAATGGGGCGGGGAAGTACGCAGTATTTT,CSARFPMGRGSTQYF
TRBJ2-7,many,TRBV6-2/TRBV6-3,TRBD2,TGTGCCAGCACCCAGGCTAGCGGGGGCTCCTACGAGCAGTACTTC,CASTQASGGSYEQYF
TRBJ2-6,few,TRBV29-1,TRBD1,TGCAGCGTTGATCCGACAGGGTTGGATGGCCTGACTTTC,CSVDPTGLDGLTF
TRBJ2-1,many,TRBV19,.,TGTGCCAGTAGTATAGGAGGGGGTGTGGCTTACAATGAGCAGTTCTTC,CASSIGGGVAYNEQFF
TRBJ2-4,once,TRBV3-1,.,TGTGCCAGCAGCCAAAGGGGAGCCAAAAACATTCAGTACTTC,CASSQRGAKNIQYF
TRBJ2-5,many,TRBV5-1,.,TGCGCCAGCAGCTTGGAGGTCCAAGAGACCCAGTACTTC,CASSLEVQETQYF
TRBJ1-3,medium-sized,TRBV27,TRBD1,TGTGCCAGCAGGACTCAGGGGGCTGGAAACACCATATATTTT,CASRTQGAGNTIYF
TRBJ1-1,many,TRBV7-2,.,TGTGCCAGCAGCCTCCAGATTGAAGCTTTCTTT,CASSLQIEAFF
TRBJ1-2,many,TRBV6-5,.,TGTGCCAGCAGTTATAACAGCTTGGATGGCTACACCTTC,CASSYNSLDGYTF
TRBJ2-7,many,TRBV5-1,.,TGCGCCAGCAGCTTGGACAGTACTTACTACGAGCAGTACTTC,CASSLDSTYYEQYF
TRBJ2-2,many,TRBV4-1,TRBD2,TGCGCCAGCAGCCAAGAGGTGGGACTAGCGGGTCGGGGGGAGCTGTTTTTT,CASSQEVGLAGRGELFF
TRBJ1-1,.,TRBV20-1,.,TGCAGTGCTAGCAACGGGCGGGTTGGTTTT,CSASNGRVGF
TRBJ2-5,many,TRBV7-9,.,TGTGCCAGCAGCTTAGCGTTGGCGGGGATGGGAGAGACCCAGTACTTC,CASSLALAGMGETQYF
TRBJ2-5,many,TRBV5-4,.,TGTGCCAGCAACTTTGGATTGGGAGAGACCCAGTACTTC,CASNFGLGETQYF
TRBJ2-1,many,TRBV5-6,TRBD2,TGTGCCAGCAGCTTGGCCGGGTTAGCGGGAAGCAATGAGCAGTTCTTC,CASSLAGLAGSNEQFF
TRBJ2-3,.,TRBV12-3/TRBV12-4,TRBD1,TGTGCCAGCAGTCCCGATACAGGGGGCGTCAGCACAGATACGCAGTATTTT,CASSPDTGGVSTDTQYF
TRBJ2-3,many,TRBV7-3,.,TGTGCCAGCGGGAACGGGCAAGATACGCAGTATTTT,CASGNGQDTQYF
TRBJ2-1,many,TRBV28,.,TGTGCCAACGGAAGTCCCTACCCCCCGAATGAGCAGTTCTTC,CANGSPYPPNEQFF
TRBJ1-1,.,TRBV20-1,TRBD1,TGCAGTGCTGCACAGGGGGCGGCCCTAAGTAACACTGAAGCTTTCTTT,CSAAQGAALSNTEAFF